Below, 23 T cell receptor beta chains from the same sample are listed, as sequenced in a study of graft-versus-host responses after intestinal transplantation. Some clones are missing from TCRdb's copy, which holds only in-frame ones; the method was immunoSEQ multiplex PCR. The sample has 99,000 or so clones, 86% seen once. The sample in question was PBMCs, obtained 255 days after intestinal transplant. These receptors were collected from a human patient who received an intestinal transplant, so some T cells may come from the graft donor.

About this clone: At one end, the junction sequence differs from germline, possibly due to a read error. The rearrangement joins TRBV27 to TRBJ2-2; TRBD2 aligns across 11 bases. Germline lookup yields CDR1 MNHEY and CDR2 SMNVEV (reference sequence). The CDR3 consists of 18 residues. The CDR3 reads CASSLSWSSGGAIGELFF. CDR3 in DNA: TGTGCCAGCAGTCTATCCTGGAGTAGCGGGGGGGCAATCGGGGAGCTGTTTTTT.

V is TRBV19 and J is TRBJ2-3; 8 bases map to TRBD2. Trimming removed 6 bases from V and 1 base from J; junction bases left unmatched: 9. The CDR3 length is 16 residues. Germline CDR1 and CDR2: LNHDA and SQIVND (reference sequence). The CDR3 spells CASSLHHGGGTDTQYF. DNA of the CDR3: TGTGCCAGTAGCCTGCACCACGGGGGGGGCACAGATACGCAGTATTTT.

The chain is built from TRBV5-1 and TRBJ1-2, with D maybe TRBD1 (5 bases). CDR1 and CDR2 (germline): SGHRS, YFSETQ. The CDR3 sequence is 13 residues long. Trimming pared 3 bases from V and 6 bases from J, leaving 12 bases between. CDR3 sequence reads: CASSWGGDDGYTF. CDR3 DNA: TGCGCCAGCAGCTGGGGAGGGGATGATGGCTACACCTTC.

The V gene is TRBV6-6, the J gene TRBJ1-3, with D maybe TRBD1 (5 bases). Germline assignment: CDR1 MNHNY and CDR2 SVGAGI (reference sequence). The CDR3 has 15 residues. With 5 bases removed from V and 4 bases from J, the gap between germline ends came to 15 bases. Here the CDR3 reads CASSPTELSGNTIYF. CDR3 in DNA: TGTGCCAGCAGTCCGACAGAGCTCTCCGGAAACACCATATATTTT.

On this clone: The junction shows a germline mismatch at one end, possibly a read error. V usage is TRBV5-1 and J usage is TRBJ1-1; perhaps TRBD1 as D (5 bases). In germline, CDR1 is SGHRS, CDR2 YFSETQ. This CDR3 is 13 amino acids long. CDR3 in amino acids: CASRTEPNTEASF. The DNA for the CDR3 is TGCGCCAGCAGGACAGAGCCGAACACTGAAGCTTCCTTT.

The chain employs TRBV9 and TRBJ2-3; D uncertain. Per the germline V gene, CDR1 is SGDLS and CDR2 is YYNGEE. V gave up 3 bases and J gave up 2 bases, with 13 bases separating them. The CDR3 totals 15 residues. CDR3 sequence reads: CASSASGQNTDTQYF. The CDR3 DNA reads as TGTGCCAGCAGCGCATCGGGCCAGAACACAGATACGCAGTATTTT.

This chain links TRBV19 with TRBJ2-2; D is perhaps TRBD2 (6 bases). The germline gives CDR1 LNHDA, CDR2 SQIVND (reference sequence). The CDR3 runs to 14 residues. Trimming took off 4 bases at V and 3 bases at J, with 9 bases between the two ends. The CDR3 loop reads CASSNSGYTGELFF. As DNA, the CDR3 is TGTGCCAGTAGTAATAGCGGCTACACCGGGGAGCTGTTTTTT.

This chain joins TRBV6-5 and TRBJ1-1; weak D call: TRBD1 (6 bases). This CDR3 spans 14 amino acids. Trimming removed 7 bases from V and 5 bases from J, with 17 bases in between. Germline lookup yields CDR1 MNHEY and CDR2 SVGAGI. CDR3: CASTSRGRGTEAFF. CDR3 bases: TGTGCCAGCACATCTCGGGGGCGAGGGACTGAAGCTTTCTTT.

Concerning this clone itself: The DNA is left out, because the CDR3 cannot be placed on it with certainty; the CDR3 is given as TCRdb lists it. The chain carries TRBV28 and TRBJ1-5; TRBD1 is the table's D call, not checked against the DNA. Germline V lookup: CDR1 MDHEN, CDR2 SYDVKM. The CDR3 contains 16 residues when both ends are counted. The CDR3 region is CASSSSDSWSNQPQHF.

As to this clone: Other nucleotide sequences in the sample specify the same CDR3. The chain is built from TRBV5-6 and TRBJ1-2; TRBD1 agrees at 7 bases. V gave up 3 bases and J gave up 7 bases; unmatched junction bases: 9. The germline V gene encodes CDR1 SGHDT and CDR2 YYEEEE. This CDR3 has 14 amino acids. The CDR3 coding sequence is TGTGCCAGCAGCTCGAACAGGGGATACGGTGGCTACACCTTC. It is translated as CASSSNRGYGGYTF.

The chain joins TRBV29-1 to TRBJ2-2; D uncertain. Trimming cost V 4 bases and J 5 bases, with 8 bases left between them. Germline V gene lookup returns CDR1 SQVTM and CDR2 ANQGSEA. CDR3 length: 12 residues. CDR3 sequence: CSVGLETGELFF. The DNA for the CDR3 is TGCAGCGTTGGGCTAGAAACCGGGGAGCTGTTTTTT.

This chain joins TRBV4-1 and TRBJ2-1; 7 bases are a match to TRBD2. The CDR3 is 14 residues long. CDR1 is MGHRA, CDR2 YSYEKL, per germline. The V segment lost 0 bases and the J segment 8 bases; nucleotides outside the gene matches: 4. CDR3 region: CASSQEKAGDEQFF. The CDR3 DNA follows: TGCGCCAGCAGCCAAGAGAAGGCGGGGGATGAGCAGTTCTTC.

This chain connects TRBV7-2 to TRBJ2-3; 12 nucleotides line up with TRBD2. The CDR3 runs 19 residues. Trimming removed 1 base from V and 7 bases from J; junction bases left unmatched: 15. Germline V gene lookup returns CDR1 SGHTA and CDR2 FQGNSA. Here the CDR3 reads CASSLVRLAGGPSTYTQYF. The CDR3 DNA sequence: TGTGCCAGCAGCTTAGTAAGGCTAGCGGGAGGGCCTTCTACGTATACGCAGTATTTT.

This sequence joins TRBV5-1 and TRBJ2-1; TRBD2 matches 7 bases. Germline V gene sequence: CDR1 SGHRS, CDR2 YFSETQ. This CDR3 comprises 15 residues. The V gene end was trimmed by 6 bases and the J gene end by 0 bases; junction bases not matched to a gene: 6. DNA of the CDR3: TGCGCCAGCACCGATAGGGAGGGCTCCTACAATGAGCAGTTCTTC. Its protein product is CASTDREGSYNEQFF.

This clone turned up a few times. The chain links TRBV10-3 to TRBJ1-1, with D hard to call. The CDR3 totals 15 residues. Looked up from germline, CDR1 is ENHRY and CDR2 is SYGVKD. The V end lost 0 bases, the J end lost 1 base, and 9 bases lay between the germline ends. The CDR3 nucleotides read TGTGCCATCAGTGAGTCAGCCGGTCGGAACACTGAAGCTTTCTTT. Its translation: CAISESAGRNTEAFF.

This clone has a handful of counts. This chain uses TRBV28 with TRBJ1-4; 9 nucleotides line up with TRBD1. The CDR3 contains 15 residues. J gave up 2 bases and V 5 bases, and 3 bases lay outside the gene matches. Germline loops: CDR1 MDHEN, CDR2 SYDVKM. CDR3 protein: CASSGGTGTNEKLFF. The CDR3 DNA reads as TGTGCCAGCAGTGGAGGGACAGGGACTAATGAAAAACTGTTTTTT.

The V call is TRBV10-3, the J call TRBJ1-2, with D possibly matching TRBD1 (6 bases). V was shortened by 7 bases and J by 5 bases, with 11 bases between the two germline ends. CDR1 is ENHRY, CDR2 SYGVKD, per germline. The CDR3 loop spans 12 amino acids. This CDR3 reads CAIKDSRYGYTF. CDR3 bases: TGTGCCATCAAGGACAGCAGGTATGGCTACACCTTC.

The V and J genes are TRBV10-1 and TRBJ1-3; 8 nucleotides align to TRBD1. The CDR3 totals 15 residues. The V gene's germline CDR1 is WNHNN and CDR2 SYGVQD (reference sequence). V shed 4 bases, J shed 1 base, and the junction held 3 bases outside the gene matches. The CDR3 protein is CASSADRASGNTIYF. The CDR3 bases are TGCGCCAGCAGTGCGGACAGGGCTTCTGGAAACACCATATATTTT.

The count of this clone is one. V and J are TRBV25-1 and TRBJ1-5, with D possibly matching TRBD1 (5 bases). Germline loops: CDR1 MGHDK, CDR2 SYGVNS. Trimming removed 4 bases from V and 3 bases from J, with 7 bases in between. The CDR3 loop spans 13 amino acids. The CDR3 DNA is TGTGCCAGCAGTGCGGGGGTCAATCAGCCCCAGCATTTT. Protein sequence: CASSAGVNQPQHF.

The chain has TRBV27 and TRBJ1-5; 11 bases are shared with TRBD1. Per the germline V gene, CDR1 is MNHEY and CDR2 is SMNVEV (reference sequence). The CDR3 consists of 16 residues. V trimming: 11 bases; J trimming: 0 bases; junction bases outside the gene matches: 9. The CDR3 DNA sequence: TGTGCCTACTCCGGGACAGGGGGTAATAGCAATCAGCCCCAGCATTTT. Its protein is CAYSGTGGNSNQPQHF.

The V gene is TRBV29-1, the J gene TRBJ1-3, with a possible D match to TRBD1 (5 bases). V shed 1 base and J shed 4 bases, with 14 bases lying between them. Per germline, CDR1 SQVTM and CDR2 ANQGSEA. CDR3 length equals 15 residues. CDR3 protein: CSVEAPRGEGNTIYF. The CDR3 DNA reads TGCAGCGTTGAAGCCCCGAGGGGAGAGGGAAACACCATATATTTT. Variable domain in full (rest from reference TRBV29-1 and TRBJ1-3): SAVISQKPSRDICQRGTSLTIQCQVDSQVTMMFWYRQQPGQSLTLIATANQGSEATYESGFVIDKFPISRPNLTFSTLTVSNMSPEDSSIYLCSVEAPRGEGNTIYFGEGSWLTVV.

The gene calls are TRBV12-5 and TRBJ2-3, with TRBD2 matching 8 bases. This CDR3 is 16 amino acids long. Germline V gene data show CDR1 as LGHNT and CDR2 as FRNRAP. The V gene end was trimmed by 3 bases and the J gene end by 0 bases; junction bases not matched to a gene: 5. For the CDR3, the DNA is TGTGCTAGTGGTTTAAGCGGACTAGCAAGCACAGATACGCAGTATTTT. Its protein is CASGLSGLASTDTQYF.

The chain uses TRBV10-2 and TRBJ1-5; the D is unclear. V was clipped by 6 bases and J by 0 bases, with 9 bases between them. CDR3 length: 14 amino acids. The germline V gene has CDR1 WSHSY and CDR2 SAAADI. The CDR3 loop reads CASSEVYSNQPQHF. The CDR3 DNA reads as TGCGCCAGCAGCGAGGTTTATAGCAATCAGCCCCAGCATTTT.